This T cell receptor (beta chain) emerged from a study of cytomegalovirus exposure and HLA in healthy donors. General study results and limits: CMV serostatus was the only recorded immune exposure for donors. Most CMV-associated TCR beta chains appeared HLA-restricted in a later analysis.

Of note for this clone: Its antigen is unidentified.

In nominal health when sampled, donors likely had unrecorded immune exposures nonetheless. The germline V gene encodes CDR1 KGHSH and CDR2 LQKENI. The CDR3 has 14 amino acids. The V end lost 0 bases, the J end lost 4 bases, and 10 bases lay between the germline ends. PCR was performed using 60 Vbeta and 13 Jbeta primers. Clones were read by immunoSEQ multiplex PCR, and TCRdb kept only the in-frame ones, dropping some. In the table there are about 130,000 clones, approximately 80% of which are singletons. The source of this sequence is a woman between 40 and 50 years old in good health and CMV-seronegative. The sequenced sample consisted of PBMCs. The chain carries TRBV18 and TRBJ2-7; D call uncertain. The CDR3 sequence: CASSPPGPRYEQYF. The CDR3 DNA is TGTGCCAGCTCACCACCGGGCCCTCGTTACGAGCAGTACTTC.